A single sample gave rise to the 27 T cell receptor beta chains below, sequenced in a study of blood T cell repertoires in COVID-19. Some clones are missing from TCRdb's copy, which holds only in-frame ones; the method was immunoSEQ multiplex PCR. The sample records under 200,000 clones, approximately 86% being singletons. Sequencing input: PBMCs or T cells enriched from blood (not recorded which). These receptors were collected from an older woman with acute COVID-19.

The rearrangement links TRBV7-2 to TRBJ1-3; tentative D call: TRBD1 (5 bases). Germline CDR1 SGHTA, CDR2 FQGNSA. This CDR3 is 18 amino acids long. V was shortened by 1 base and J by 2 bases, with 18 bases between the two germline ends. CDR3 bases: TGTGCCAGCAGCTTAGAAGGGGTAAGAAGACGGGCTGGAAACACCATATATTTT. It specifies CASSLEGVRRRAGNTIYF.

The V call is TRBV9, the J call TRBJ2-3; 8 bases agree with TRBD1. With 0 bases clipped from V and 6 bases from J, the junction kept 6 bases outside the gene matches. From germline, CDR1 is SGDLS and CDR2 YYNGEE. This CDR3 region has 15 residues. DNA of the CDR3: TGTGCCAGCAGCGTAGGTCAGGGGGCCTTTGATACGCAGTATTTT. Protein product: CASSVGQGAFDTQYF.

J is TRBJ2-7 and V is TRBV5-5; TRBD2 is a possible D gene (6 bases). Deletions cut 4 bases from V and 0 bases from J, with 17 bases between. CDR1 SGHKS and CDR2 YYEKEE come from the germline V gene (reference sequence). This CDR3 comprises 16 residues. The CDR3 is CASSRSGGISSYEQYV. The CDR3 DNA reads as TGTGCCAGCAGCCGCAGTGGGGGGATTAGCTCCTACGAGCAGTACGTC.

The chain combines TRBV5-1 with TRBJ2-5, with D perhaps TRBD1 (5 bases). Germline CDR1 and CDR2: SGHRS and YFSETQ. This CDR3 is built from 14 residues. V lost 1 base to trimming and J lost 4 bases, with 11 bases between them. CDR3 amino acids: CASSLLGVVETQYF. The CDR3 region has the DNA TGCGCCAGCAGCTTGCTAGGGGTAGTAGAGACCCAGTACTTC.

The chain links TRBV18 to TRBJ2-1; 13 nucleotides line up with TRBD2. Germline V lookup: CDR1 KGHSH, CDR2 LQKENI. This CDR3 contains 15 residues. Unmatched junction bases numbered 3, after V lost 2 bases and J lost 8 bases. CDR3 loop: CASSPTSGGAHEQFF. The CDR3 DNA sequence: TGTGCCAGCTCACCAACTAGCGGGGGGGCCCATGAGCAGTTCTTC.

J is TRBJ1-2 and V is TRBV29-1; TRBD1 agrees at 7 bases. V was clipped by 3 bases and J by 5 bases; unmatched bases: 12. From germline, CDR1 is SQVTM and CDR2 ANQGSEA. The CDR3 extends over 15 amino acids. In DNA, the CDR3 is TGCAGCGTTGATGGATGGGGGACAGAAGCGTATGGCTACACCTTC. Its protein is CSVDGWGTEAYGYTF.

This chain links TRBV6-5 with TRBJ2-2; 8 positions agree with TRBD1. The CDR3 extends over 14 amino acids. J was trimmed by 2 bases and V by 10 bases; bases with no gene match: 6. The germline V gene has CDR1 MNHEY and CDR2 SVGAGI. DNA of the CDR3: TGTGCCATCCGGGACAGGATAAACACCGGGGAGCTGTTTTTT. Its protein is CAIRDRINTGELFF.

V gene TRBV20-1 combines with J gene TRBJ1-1, with a tentative D call TRBD1 (6 bases). The germline gives CDR1 DFQATT, CDR2 SNEGSKA (reference sequence). The CDR3 sequence is 11 residues long. Trimming took 3 bases from V and 8 from J, leaving 10 bases between them. The DNA of the CDR3 is TGCAGTGCTAGTCACAGGGTGGAAGCTTTCTTT. Amino acid sequence: CSASHRVEAFF.

CDR3 DNA sequence: TGCGCCAGCAGCCAAGTCCCCCGAACTAGCACAGATACGCAGTATTTT. This encodes CASSQVPRTSTDTQYF. The V gene is TRBV4-1, the J gene TRBJ2-3, with unresolved D. This CDR3 is built from 16 residues. Germline lookup yields CDR1 MGHRA and CDR2 YSYEKL. V lost 1 base and J 0 bases, leaving 11 bases between the germline ends.

As regards this clone: Other DNA variants within this sample encode the same CDR3. The chain carries TRBV7-2 and TRBJ1-6, with a weak D call TRBD1 (5 bases). V was cut by 0 bases and J by 7 bases, with 10 bases left in between. Germline assignment: CDR1 SGHTA and CDR2 FQGNSA. The CDR3 is 15 amino acids. The CDR3, as DNA: TGTGCCAGCAGCTTAGCCGGGGGGACGAATTCACCCCTCCACTTT. This translates into CASSLAGGTNSPLHF.

This rearrangement joins TRBV3-1 (or the pseudogene TRBV3-2) to TRBJ2-1; TRBD1 matches at 7 bases. The V gene's germline CDR1 is LGHDT and CDR2 YNNKEL (reference sequence). The CDR3 runs to 13 residues. Trimming at V came to 0 bases and at J to 15 bases, leaving 8 bases not matched to a gene. The CDR3, as DNA: TGTGCCAGCAGCCAAGAACAGGGGAAGGGACCGTTCTTC. This encodes CASSQEQGKGPFF.

This clone was seen more than once but under ten times. This sequence joins TRBV3-1 (or the pseudogene TRBV3-2) and TRBJ1-2; 9 bases match TRBD1. Germline V gene lookup returns CDR1 LGHDT and CDR2 YNNKEL (reference sequence). CDR3 length equals 13 residues. Trimming took 4 bases from V and 5 from J; bases not matched to a gene: 2. For the CDR3, the DNA is TGTGCCAGCAGCCTGGACAGGGGTTATGGCTACACCTTC. Translating it yields CASSLDRGYGYTF.

This clone was counted a single time. V usage is TRBV29-1 and J usage is TRBJ2-7, with 7 bases fitting TRBD2. J was trimmed by 0 bases and V by 1 base; bases with no gene match: 3. From germline, CDR1 is SQVTM and CDR2 ANQGSEA. The CDR3 contains 14 residues. The CDR3 DNA sequence: TGCAGCGTTGAAGGCCTAGCGGCCTCCTACGAGCAGTACTTC. It encodes CSVEGLAASYEQYF.

This clone was seen just once. The V and J genes are TRBV7-8 and TRBJ2-7, with D possibly matching TRBD2 (5 bases). Germline loops: CDR1 SGHVS, CDR2 FQNEAQ. This CDR3 is 13 amino acids long. Trimming pared 1 base from V and 6 bases from J, leaving 10 bases between. The CDR3 protein is CASSLGRVFEQYV. Here the CDR3 DNA reads TGTGCCAGCAGCTTAGGGCGGGTGTTCGAGCAGTACGTC.

This clone was observed a single time. The V and J genes are TRBV4-3 and TRBJ2-3; 7 nucleotides align to TRBD2. The trim removed 5 bases at V and 2 bases at J, leaving 10 bases unmatched. CDR3 length equals 16 residues. Germline-derived CDR1 and CDR2 are LGHNA and YSLEER. The CDR3 DNA is TGCGCCAGCAGCTTCGTGGGTCTAGCGGCCACAGATACGCAGTATTTT. Translated: CASSFVGLAATDTQYF.

This chain's CDR3 is CASSPGGTDTDTQYF. As DNA, the CDR3 is TGTGCCAGCAGCCCGGGGGGGACTGATACAGATACGCAGTATTTT. The chain is built from TRBV11-2 and TRBJ2-3, with TRBD2 matching over 8 bases. CDR1 is SGHAT, CDR2 FQNNGV, per germline. After removal of 5 bases from V and 3 bases from J, the junction contained 7 bases not matched to a gene. The CDR3 loop spans 15 amino acids. The variable domain in full, completed from reference TRBV11-2 and TRBJ2-3, reads EAGVAQSPRYKIIEKRQSVAFWCNPISGHATLYWYQQILGQGPKLLIQFQNNGVVDDSQLPKDRFSAERLKGVDSTLKIQPAKLEDSAVYLCASSPGGTDTDTQYFGPGTRLTVL.

There are a few counts of this clone. This chain uses TRBV19 with TRBJ1-5; weak D call: TRBD1 (5 bases). V lost 6 bases to trimming and J lost 0 bases, with 12 bases between them. Germline V gene data show CDR1 as LNHDA and CDR2 as SQIVND (reference sequence). CDR3 size: 15 residues. The CDR3 DNA reads as TGTGCCAGTAGACCATTCAGGGTTAGCAATCAGCCCCAGCATTTT. It encodes CASRPFRVSNQPQHF.

The CDR3 nucleotides read TGTGCCAGCAGTTTGGGGCAGAGCTATGGCTACACCTTC. As protein: CASSLGQSYGYTF. The chain employs TRBV28 and TRBJ1-2; a weak D match, TRBD1 (5 bases). Trimming stripped 3 bases from V and 4 bases from J, with 9 bases between. CDR1 is MDHEN and CDR2 is SYDVKM in the germline V gene. CDR3 length: 13 amino acids.

The chain recombines TRBV20-1 with TRBJ1-2; D remains unclear. CDR1 and CDR2 from the germline V gene are DFQATT and SNEGSKA (reference sequence). Trimming left V 3 bases short and J 0 bases short, with 17 bases between. The CDR3 consists of 16 residues. The CDR3 region is CSASGASFVSNYGYTF. DNA of the CDR3: TGCAGTGCTAGTGGAGCTAGCTTTGTATCTAACTATGGCTACACCTTC.

The gene calls are TRBV19 and TRBJ2-3, with D perhaps TRBD1 (6 bases). Germline-derived CDR1 and CDR2 are LNHDA and SQIVND (reference sequence). With 7 bases removed from V and 2 bases from J, the gap between germline ends came to 7 bases. This CDR3 is built from 12 residues. The CDR3 reads CASNRDTDTQYF. The CDR3 DNA sequence: TGTGCCAGTAACAGGGACACAGATACGCAGTATTTT.

The chain is built from TRBV7-8 and TRBJ2-7; the D is unclear. CDR3 length: 13 residues. Between the trimmed V and J ends, which lost 3 bases and 3 bases, there was a span of 9 bases. Germline lookup yields CDR1 SGHVS and CDR2 FQNEAQ. CDR3 DNA sequence: TGTGCCAGCAGCTTCCCTCATAGCTACGAGCAGTACGTC. Translated: CASSFPHSYEQYV.

This chain uses TRBV2 with TRBJ1-2; 9 positions match TRBD1. Germline V gene sequence: CDR1 SNHLY, CDR2 FYNNEI. V gave up 6 bases and J gave up 4 bases; unmatched junction bases: 3. CDR3 length: 13 residues. CDR3 protein: CASRDRGFYGYTF. CDR3 sequence (DNA): TGTGCCAGCAGGGACAGGGGTTTCTATGGCTACACCTTC.

A word on this clone: This CDR3 is also generated by other DNA sequences in the sample. The genes are TRBV12-3 or TRBV12-4 and TRBJ1-1; maybe TRBD1 (5 bases). Trimming pared 3 bases from V and 4 bases from J, leaving 9 bases between. The CDR3 consists of 13 residues. The CDR3 DNA reads TGTGCCAGCAGTTTGGGGGGTGGCACTGAAGCTTTCTTT. This encodes CASSLGGGTEAFF.

The chain couples TRBV21-1 to TRBJ2-3; the D call TRBD2 from the table was never checked on the DNA. TRBV21-1 is described as a pseudogene. The CDR3 sequence is 13 residues long. Written as DNA, the CDR3 is TGTGCCAGCAGCGGCCCGACTGGCGATACGCAGTATTTT. This encodes CASSGPTGDTQYF.

This clone was counted only a few times. The chain links TRBV4-2 to TRBJ1-6; TRBD1 matches at 10 bases. The CDR3 contains 16 residues. Trimming removed 3 bases from V and 8 bases from J; junction bases left unmatched: 7. CDR1 is LGHNA, CDR2 YNFKEQ, per germline. The chain's CDR3 is CASSHGQGVEHSPLHF. CDR3 in DNA: TGTGCCAGCAGCCATGGACAGGGGGTGGAACATTCACCCCTCCACTTT.

This clone was found a few times. The gene calls are TRBV12-3 or TRBV12-4 and TRBJ1-2; no clear D. The CDR3 spans 13 residues. Trimming cost V 7 bases and J 4 bases, with 13 bases left between them. CDR3 DNA: TGTGCCAGCACCAAGGGAGCAGGCTATGGCTACACCTTC. Its protein is CASTKGAGYGYTF.

A single count supports this clone. The chain couples TRBV30 to TRBJ2-7, with 8 positions matching TRBD1. There are 14 residues in the CDR3. Germline CDR1 reads GTSNPN; CDR2 reads SVGIG (reference sequence). After removal of 5 bases from V and 5 bases from J, the junction contained 11 bases not matched to a gene. CDR3 sequence: CAWGMQGALNEQYF. In nucleotides, the CDR3 is TGTGCCTGGGGCATGCAGGGGGCGCTTAACGAGCAGTACTTC. Full variable domain (outside the CDR3, taken from reference TRBV30 and TRBJ2-7): SQTIHQWPATLVQPVGSPLSLECTVEGTSNPNLYWYRQAAGRGLQLLFYSVGIGQISSEVPQNLSASRPQDRQFILSSKKLLLSDSGFYLCAWGMQGALNEQYFGPGTRLTVT.